This T cell receptor beta chain is from a study of blood T cell repertoires in COVID-19. V was trimmed by 4 bases and J by 3 bases, leaving 12 bases between them. Germline loops: CDR1 SNHLY, CDR2 FYNNEI. The CDR3 sequence is 14 residues long. Generated by immunoSEQ multiplex PCR, the TCRdb table keeps only in-frame clones and is missing some. The data show about 21,000 clones, roughly 75% seen once. The genes are TRBV2 and TRBJ2-5, with a possible D match to TRBD1 (6 bases). This clonotype was obtained from a man aged 55-75 years with active COVID-19. Sequencing was done on a sample of peripheral blood. The CDR3 coding sequence is TGTGCCAGCAGTGGGCAGGGGTTAAAAGAGACCCAGTACTTC. Translation: CASSGQGLKETQYF.